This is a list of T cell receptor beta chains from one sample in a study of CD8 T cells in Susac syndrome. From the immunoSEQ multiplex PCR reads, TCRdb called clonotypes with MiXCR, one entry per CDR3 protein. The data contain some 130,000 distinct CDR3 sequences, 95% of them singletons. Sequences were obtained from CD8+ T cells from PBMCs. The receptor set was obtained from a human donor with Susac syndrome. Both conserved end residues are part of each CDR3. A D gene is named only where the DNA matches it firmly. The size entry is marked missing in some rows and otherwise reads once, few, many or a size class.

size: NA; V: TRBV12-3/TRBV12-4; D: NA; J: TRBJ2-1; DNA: TGTGCCAGCAGCTCCTTTCCCCAAGGGGAGAATGAGCAGTTCTTC; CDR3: CASSSFPQGENEQFF
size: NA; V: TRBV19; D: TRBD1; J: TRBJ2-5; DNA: TGTGCCAGTAGTACACTACCGGGACAGGGGGAGCGAGAGACCCAGTACTTC; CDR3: CASSTLPGQGERETQYF
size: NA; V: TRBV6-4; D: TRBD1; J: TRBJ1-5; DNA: TGTGCCAGCTTTCTGACAGGGGGCGTTAGCAATCAGCCCCAGCATTTT; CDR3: CASFLTGGVSNQPQHF
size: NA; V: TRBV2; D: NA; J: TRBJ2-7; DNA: TGTGCCAGCATAGGGGCCACCGAGCAGTACTTC; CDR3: CASIGATEQYF
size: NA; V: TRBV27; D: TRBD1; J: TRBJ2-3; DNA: TGTGCCCGGTACAAAGGGGGCTACTCAGGAGATACGCAGTATTTT; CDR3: CARYKGGYSGDTQYF
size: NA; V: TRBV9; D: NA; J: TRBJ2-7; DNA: TGTGCCAGCAGCGGCTCCCGGACTAATCCGTCCTACGAGCAGTACTTC; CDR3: CASSGSRTNPSYEQYF
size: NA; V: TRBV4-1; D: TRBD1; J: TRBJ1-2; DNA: TGCGCCAGCAGCCAACCAGGGGGCACCTATGGCTACACCTTC; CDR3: CASSQPGGTYGYTF
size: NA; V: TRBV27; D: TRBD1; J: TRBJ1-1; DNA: TGTGCCAGCAGCTCGCAGGGGGGATACACTGAAGCTTTCTTT; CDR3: CASSSQGGYTEAFF
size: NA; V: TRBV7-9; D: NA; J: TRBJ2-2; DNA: TGTGCCAGCAGCTCCCGTAGCGGGAACACCGGGGAGCTGTTTTTT; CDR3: CASSSRSGNTGELFF
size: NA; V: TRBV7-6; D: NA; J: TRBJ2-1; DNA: TGTGCCAGCAGCTTAAGTACAGCCAATGAGCAGTTCTTC; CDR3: CASSLSTANEQFF
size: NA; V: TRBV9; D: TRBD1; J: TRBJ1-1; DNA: TGTGCCAGCAGCTCAGGGGGGCGAAGTGGGAGCACTGAAGCTTTCTTT; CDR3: CASSSGGRSGSTEAFF
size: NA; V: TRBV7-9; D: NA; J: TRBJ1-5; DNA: TGTGCCAGCAGCTTGGTGGGGGAGGGTAGCAATCAGCCCCAGCATTTT; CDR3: CASSLVGEGSNQPQHF
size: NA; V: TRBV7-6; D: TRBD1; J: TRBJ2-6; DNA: TGTGCCAGCAGCTGGGCAAAGGGGGCTAGTAATGCTGGGGCCAACGTCCTGACTTTC; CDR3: CASSWAKGASNAGANVLTF
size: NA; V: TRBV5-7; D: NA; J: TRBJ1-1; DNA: TGTGCCAGCAGCCGCACCGGGCCGATGAACACTGAAGCTTTCTTT; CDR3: CASSRTGPMNTEAFF
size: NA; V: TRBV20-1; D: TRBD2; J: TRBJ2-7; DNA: TGCAGTGCTGAAAAGACTAGCGGGATACTGCAGTACTTC; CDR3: CSAEKTSGILQYF
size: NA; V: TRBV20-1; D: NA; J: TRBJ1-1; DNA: TGCAGTGCTAGAATTAGCACTGAAGCTTTCTTT; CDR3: CSARISTEAFF
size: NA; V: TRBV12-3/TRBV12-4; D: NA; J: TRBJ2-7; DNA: TGTGCCAGCAGTTTAAAGGTGAGGGTTGGTACACACTACGAGCAGTACTTC; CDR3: CASSLKVRVGTHYEQYF
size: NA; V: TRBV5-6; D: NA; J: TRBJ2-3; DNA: TGTGCCAGCAGCTTCTCCATTGCTAGCACAGATACGCAGTATTTT; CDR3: CASSFSIASTDTQYF
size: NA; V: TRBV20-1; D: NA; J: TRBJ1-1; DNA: TGCAGTGCTTTTAACACTGAAGCTTTCTTT; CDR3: CSAFNTEAFF
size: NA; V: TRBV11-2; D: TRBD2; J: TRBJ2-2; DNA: TGTGCCAGCAGCTTAGATGGGACTAGCGGGAAGACCGGGGAGCTGTTTTTT; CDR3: CASSLDGTSGKTGELFF
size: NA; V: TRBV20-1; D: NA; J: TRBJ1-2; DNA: TGCAGTGCTAGAGTTACGCCTTTCGGACAGTTAATCTATGGCTACACCTTC; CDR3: CSARVTPFGQLIYGYTF
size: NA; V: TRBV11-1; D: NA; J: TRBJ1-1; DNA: TGTGCCAGCAGCTCAGGGGTGACTGAAGCTTTCTTT; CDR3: CASSSGVTEAFF
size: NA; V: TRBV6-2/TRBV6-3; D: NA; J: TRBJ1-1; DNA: TGTGCCAGCCTAGAACCGGAGGGGGGAGGAACTGAAGCTTTCTTT; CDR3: CASLEPEGGGTEAFF
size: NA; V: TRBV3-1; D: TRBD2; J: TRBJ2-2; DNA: TGTGCCAGCAGCCAAGCACTAGCGGAGCTGAACACCGGGGAGCTGTTTTTT; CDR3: CASSQALAELNTGELFF
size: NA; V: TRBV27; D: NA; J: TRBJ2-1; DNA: TGTGCCAGCACTGGAGTCCAGGGCTTAAATGAGCAGTTCTTC; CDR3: CASTGVQGLNEQFF
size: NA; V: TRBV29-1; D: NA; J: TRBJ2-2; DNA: TGCAGCGTTGTATGGGGCACCGGGGAGCTGTTTTTT; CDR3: CSVVWGTGELFF
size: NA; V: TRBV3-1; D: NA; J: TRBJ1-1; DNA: TGTGCCAGCAGCCATGACTATGGGGGGCCCACTGAAGCTTTCTTT; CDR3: CASSHDYGGPTEAFF
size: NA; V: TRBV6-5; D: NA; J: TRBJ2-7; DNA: TGTGCCAGCAGTCCGGTCGGGTACGAGCAGTACTTC; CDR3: CASSPVGYEQYF
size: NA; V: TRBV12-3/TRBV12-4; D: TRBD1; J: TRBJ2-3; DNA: TGTGCCAGCAGTCACAACCCACAGGGGGCGGATACGCAGTATTTT; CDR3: CASSHNPQGADTQYF
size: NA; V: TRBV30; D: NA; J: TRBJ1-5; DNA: TGTGCCTGGAGGCCGGGAACTGTGTCTAATCAGCCCCAGCATTTT; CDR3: CAWRPGTVSNQPQHF
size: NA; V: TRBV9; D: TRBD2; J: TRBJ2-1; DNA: TGTGCCAGCAGCCCAGCGGGAGGGAGTGGGGATGAGCAGTTCTTC; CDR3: CASSPAGGSGDEQFF
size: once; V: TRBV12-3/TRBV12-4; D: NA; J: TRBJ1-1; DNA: TGTGCCAGCAGTGAGACAGAGCCCATGAACACTGAAGCTTTCTTT; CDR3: CASSETEPMNTEAFF
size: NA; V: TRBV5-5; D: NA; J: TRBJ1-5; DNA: TGTGCCAGCAGCCAAGGGGATCAGCCCCAGCATTTT; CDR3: CASSQGDQPQHF
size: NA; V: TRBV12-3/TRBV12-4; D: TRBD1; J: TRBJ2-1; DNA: TGTGCCAGCAGCCCCGACGGGACAGATCGCTACGTGGTCAATGAGCAGTTCTTC; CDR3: CASSPDGTDRYVVNEQFF
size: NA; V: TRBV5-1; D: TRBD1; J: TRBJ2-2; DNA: TGCGCCAGCAGCTTGGCGGGCAGGGGGTACACCGGGGAGCTGTTTTTT; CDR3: CASSLAGRGYTGELFF
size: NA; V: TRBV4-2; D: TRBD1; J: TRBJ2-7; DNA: TGTGCCAGCAGCCAAGAGGGAGACAGGGCGGACTACGAGCAGTACTTC; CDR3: CASSQEGDRADYEQYF
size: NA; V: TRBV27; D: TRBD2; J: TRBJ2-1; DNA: TGTGCCAGCAGTTCAGTTACTAGCGGGAGGTACAATGAGCAGTTCTTC; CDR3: CASSSVTSGRYNEQFF
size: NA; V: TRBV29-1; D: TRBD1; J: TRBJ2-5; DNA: TGCAGCGTGGGGGTCCGTACAGGGGATCGGGAGACCCAGTACTTC; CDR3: CSVGVRTGDRETQYF
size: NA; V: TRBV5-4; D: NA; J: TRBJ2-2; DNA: TGTGCCAGCAGCTCTGAAGGCGGGCCCCCTACGGAGCTGTTTTTT; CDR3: CASSSEGGPPTELFF
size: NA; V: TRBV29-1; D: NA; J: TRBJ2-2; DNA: TGCAGCGTATGGGGGGAAACCGGGGAGCTGTTTTTT; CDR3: CSVWGETGELFF
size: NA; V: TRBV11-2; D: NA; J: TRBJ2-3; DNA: TGTGCCAGCAGCTCCAAACCCCTCCCCGGTTTCACAGATACGCAGTATTTT; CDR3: CASSSKPLPGFTDTQYF
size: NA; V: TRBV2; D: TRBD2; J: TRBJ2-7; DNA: TGTGCCAGCAAGTCGGGCGGGAGCTCCTACGAGCAGTACTTC; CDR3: CASKSGGSSYEQYF